The T cell receptor (beta chain) described here comes from a study of blood T cell repertoires in COVID-19. Study details: The origin of the acute and convalescent COVID-19 samples was the United States, Italy and Spain. The cDNA or gDNA used as material had been derived from T cells, B-cell-depleted T cells, or PBMCs.

Authors' methods: Reference gene primer amplification in the assay estimated nucleated cell counts. The assay was immunoSEQ multiplex PCR, and TCRdb's table has in-frame clones only and misses some. That table supplies the V and J calls and clone size; D and trimming were determined from the DNA. The sample includes about 98,000 clones, about 85% seen only once; the top ten take about 4.5%. Per the germline V gene, CDR1 is SGHVS and CDR2 is FQNEAQ. The V and J ends lost 1 base and 3 bases, in that order; junction bases with no gene match: 2. The CDR3 consists of 15 residues. The chain has TRBV7-8 and TRBJ1-5, with 8 bases matching TRBD1. This receptor was identified in a man in his 70s with acute or convalescent COVID-19. Sequencing used peripheral blood. CDR3 bases: TGTGCCAGCAGCTTAGTGACAGGGGTCAATCAGCCCCAGCATTTT. This translates into CASSLVTGVNQPQHF.